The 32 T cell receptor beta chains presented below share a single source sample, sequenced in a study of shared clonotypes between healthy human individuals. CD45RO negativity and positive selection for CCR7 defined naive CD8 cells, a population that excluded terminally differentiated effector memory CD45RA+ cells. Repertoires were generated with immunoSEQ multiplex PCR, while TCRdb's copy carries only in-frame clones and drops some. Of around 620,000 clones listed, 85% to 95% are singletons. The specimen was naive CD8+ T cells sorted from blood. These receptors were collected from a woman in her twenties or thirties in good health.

CDR3 coding DNA: TGTGCCAGCAGGTTTCCGGGACTATCGTACCAAGAGACCCAGTACTTC. It encodes CASRFPGLSYQETQYF. The chain employs TRBV7-9 and TRBJ2-5; 7 nucleotides match TRBD2. The germline gives CDR1 SEHNR, CDR2 FQNEAQ (reference sequence). Trimming cost V 6 bases and J 0 bases; bases outside gene matches: 10. This CDR3 has 16 residues.

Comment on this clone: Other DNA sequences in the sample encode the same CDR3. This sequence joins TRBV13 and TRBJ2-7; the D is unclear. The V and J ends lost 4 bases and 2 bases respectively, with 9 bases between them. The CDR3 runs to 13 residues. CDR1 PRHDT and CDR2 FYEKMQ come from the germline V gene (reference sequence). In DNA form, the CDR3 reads TGTGCCAGCAGCTCTGGTCGGGCCTACGAGCAGTACTTC. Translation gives CASSSGRAYEQYF.

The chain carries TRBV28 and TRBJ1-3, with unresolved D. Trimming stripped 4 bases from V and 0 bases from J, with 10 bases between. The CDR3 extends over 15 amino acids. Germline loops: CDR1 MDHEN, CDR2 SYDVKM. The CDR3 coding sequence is TGTGCCAGCAGTTCGGGCGAATACTCTGGAAACACCATATATTTT. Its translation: CASSSGEYSGNTIYF.

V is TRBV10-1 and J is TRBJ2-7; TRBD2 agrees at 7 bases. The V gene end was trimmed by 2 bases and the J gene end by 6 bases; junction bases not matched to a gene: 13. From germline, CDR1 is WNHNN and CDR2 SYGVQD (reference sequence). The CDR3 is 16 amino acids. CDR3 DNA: TGCGCCAGCAGTGAGACTCCTAGCGGCCGGCTCCCCGAGCAGTACTTC. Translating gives CASSETPSGRLPEQYF.

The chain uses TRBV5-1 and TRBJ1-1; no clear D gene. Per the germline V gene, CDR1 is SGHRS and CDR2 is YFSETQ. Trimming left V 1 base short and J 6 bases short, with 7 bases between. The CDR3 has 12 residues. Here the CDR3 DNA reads TGCGCCAGCAGCTTGTTGGGTGCTGAAGCTTTCTTT. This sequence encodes CASSLLGAEAFF.

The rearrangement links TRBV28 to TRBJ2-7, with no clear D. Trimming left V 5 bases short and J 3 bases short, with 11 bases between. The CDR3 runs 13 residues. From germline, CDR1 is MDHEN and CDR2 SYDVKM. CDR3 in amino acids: CASSKLRNYEQYF. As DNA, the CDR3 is TGTGCCAGCAGTAAGCTCAGGAACTACGAGCAGTACTTC.

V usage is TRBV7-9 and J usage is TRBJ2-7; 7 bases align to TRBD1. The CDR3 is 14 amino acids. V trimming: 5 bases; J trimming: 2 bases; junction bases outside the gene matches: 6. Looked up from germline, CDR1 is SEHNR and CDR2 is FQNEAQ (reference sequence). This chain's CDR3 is CASSQGQDPYEQYF. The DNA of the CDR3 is TGTGCCAGCAGCCAAGGACAGGATCCCTACGAGCAGTACTTC.

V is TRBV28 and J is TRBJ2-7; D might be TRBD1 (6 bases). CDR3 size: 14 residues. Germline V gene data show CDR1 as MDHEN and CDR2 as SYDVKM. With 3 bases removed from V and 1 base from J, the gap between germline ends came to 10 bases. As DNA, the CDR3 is TGTGCCAGCAGTTTGGAGACAGGTTCCTACGAGCAGTACTTC. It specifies CASSLETGSYEQYF.

This CDR3 reads CASSPGTGNTEAFF. In DNA, the CDR3 is TGTGCCAGCAGCCCCGGGACAGGGAACACTGAAGCTTTCTTT. The gene calls are TRBV5-6 and TRBJ1-1, with 8 nucleotides matching TRBD1. After removal of 4 bases from V and 1 base from J, the junction contained 3 bases not matched to a gene. CDR3 size: 14 residues. Germline V gives CDR1 SGHDT, CDR2 YYEEEE.

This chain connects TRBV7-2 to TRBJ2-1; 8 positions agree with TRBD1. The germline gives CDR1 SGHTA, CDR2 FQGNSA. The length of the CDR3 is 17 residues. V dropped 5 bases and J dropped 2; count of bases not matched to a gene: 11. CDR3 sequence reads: CASSNPTGGRPYNEQFF. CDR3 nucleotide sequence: TGTGCCAGCAGCAACCCTACAGGGGGAAGGCCCTACAATGAGCAGTTCTTC.

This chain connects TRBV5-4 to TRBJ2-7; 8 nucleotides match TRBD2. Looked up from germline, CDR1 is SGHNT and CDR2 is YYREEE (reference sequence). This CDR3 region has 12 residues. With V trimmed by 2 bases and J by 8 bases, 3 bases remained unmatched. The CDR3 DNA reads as TGTGCCAGCAGCTTTTCGGGAGGGCAGCAGTACTTC. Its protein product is CASSFSGGQQYF.

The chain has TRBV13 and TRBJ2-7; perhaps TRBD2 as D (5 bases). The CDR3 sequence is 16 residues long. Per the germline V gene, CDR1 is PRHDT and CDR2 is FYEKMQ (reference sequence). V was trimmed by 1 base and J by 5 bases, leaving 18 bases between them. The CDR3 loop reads CASSLVTLAPSHEQYF. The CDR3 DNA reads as TGTGCCAGCAGCTTAGTAACTCTAGCTCCATCCCACGAGCAGTACTTC.

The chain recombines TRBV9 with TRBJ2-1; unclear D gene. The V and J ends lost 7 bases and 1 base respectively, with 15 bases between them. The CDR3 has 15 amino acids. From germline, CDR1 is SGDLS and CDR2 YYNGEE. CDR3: CASGVNRESYNEQFF. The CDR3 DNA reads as TGTGCCAGCGGGGTTAATCGCGAGTCCTACAATGAGCAGTTCTTC.

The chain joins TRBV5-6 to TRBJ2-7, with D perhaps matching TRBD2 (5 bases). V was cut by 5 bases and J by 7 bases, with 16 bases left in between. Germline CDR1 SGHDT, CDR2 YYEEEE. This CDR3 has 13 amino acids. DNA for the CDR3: TGTGCCAGCAGTACCGGCGGGCCTCGTGAGCAGTACTTC. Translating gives CASSTGGPREQYF.

CDR3 in DNA: TGTGCCAGCAGTGAACCCCGGTTCAAGGGCCGACCTGAAGCTTTCTTT. This codes for CASSEPRFKGRPEAFF. The chain links TRBV6-1 to TRBJ1-1; D unclear. CDR3 length equals 16 residues. The V end was cut by 2 bases, the J end by 6 bases, with 19 bases between. The germline gives CDR1 MNHNS, CDR2 SASEGT.

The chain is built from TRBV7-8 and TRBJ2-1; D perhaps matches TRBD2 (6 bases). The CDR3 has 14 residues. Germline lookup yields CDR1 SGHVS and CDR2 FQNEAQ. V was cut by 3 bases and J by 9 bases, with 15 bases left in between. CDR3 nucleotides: TGTGCCAGCAGCTTTATCTCCGCCGGGGGTGAGCAGTTCTTC. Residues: CASSFISAGGEQFF.

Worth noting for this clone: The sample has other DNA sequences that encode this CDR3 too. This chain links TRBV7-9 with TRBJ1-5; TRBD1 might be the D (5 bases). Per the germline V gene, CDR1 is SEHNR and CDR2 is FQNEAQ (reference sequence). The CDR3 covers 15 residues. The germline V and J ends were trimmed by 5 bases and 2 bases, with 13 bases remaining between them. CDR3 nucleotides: TGTGCCAGCAGCCCGCAGGGAGCTGGCAATCAGCCCCAGCATTTT. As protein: CASSPQGAGNQPQHF.

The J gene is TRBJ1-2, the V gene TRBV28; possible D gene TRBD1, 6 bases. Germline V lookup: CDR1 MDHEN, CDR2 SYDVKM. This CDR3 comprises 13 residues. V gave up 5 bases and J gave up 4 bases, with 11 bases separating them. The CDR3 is CASSTRRGYGYTF. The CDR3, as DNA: TGTGCCAGCAGTACTCGCAGGGGCTATGGCTACACCTTC.

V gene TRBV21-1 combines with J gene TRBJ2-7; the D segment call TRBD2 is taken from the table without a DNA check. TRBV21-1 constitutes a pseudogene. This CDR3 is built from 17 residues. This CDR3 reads CASSNLTRASGSSEQYF. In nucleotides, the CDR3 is TGTGCCAGCAGCAACCTAACTAGGGCTAGCGGGAGCTCCGAGCAGTACTTC.

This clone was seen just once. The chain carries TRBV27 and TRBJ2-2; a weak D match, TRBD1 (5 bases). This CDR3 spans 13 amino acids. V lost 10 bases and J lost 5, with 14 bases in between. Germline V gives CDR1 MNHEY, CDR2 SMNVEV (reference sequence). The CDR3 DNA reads TGTGCCACCGGTCTACAGGAGACCGGGGAGCTGTTTTTT. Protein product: CATGLQETGELFF.

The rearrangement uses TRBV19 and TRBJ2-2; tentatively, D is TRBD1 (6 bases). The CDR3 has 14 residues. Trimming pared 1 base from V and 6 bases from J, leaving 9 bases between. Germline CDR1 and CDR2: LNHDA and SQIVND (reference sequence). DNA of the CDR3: TGTGCCAGTAGTATAGCACAGGGAGCCGGGGAGCTGTTTTTT. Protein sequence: CASSIAQGAGELFF. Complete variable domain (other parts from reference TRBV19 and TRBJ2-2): DGGITQSPKYLFRKEGQNVTLSCEQNLNHDAMYWYRQDPGQGLRLIYYSQIVNDFQKGDIAEGYSVSREKKESFPLTVTSAQKNPTAFYLCASSIAQGAGELFFGEGSRLTVL.

The CDR3 DNA sequence: TGTGCCAGCAGCGGTTACAGGAAACCTAACTATGGCTACACCTTC. This translates into CASSGYRKPNYGYTF. The V and J genes are TRBV9 and TRBJ1-2; maybe TRBD1 (5 bases). Germline V gene sequence: CDR1 SGDLS, CDR2 YYNGEE. CDR3 length: 15 residues. V lost 3 bases, J lost 0 bases, and 12 bases lay in between.

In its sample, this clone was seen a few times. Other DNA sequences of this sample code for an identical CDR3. CDR3: CASSLGTLYEQYF. In DNA form, the CDR3 reads TGCGCCAGCAGCTTGGGAACCCTTTACGAGCAGTACTTC. The rearrangement joins TRBV5-1 to TRBJ2-7; D is unresolved. Deletions cut 0 bases from V and 4 bases from J, with 8 bases between. From germline, CDR1 is SGHRS and CDR2 YFSETQ. There are 13 residues in the CDR3. Drawing the rest from reference TRBV5-1 and TRBJ2-7, the complete variable domain is KAGVTQTPRYLIKTRGQQVTLSCSPISGHRSVSWYQQTPGQGLQFLFEYFSETQRNKGNFPGRFSGRQFSNSRSEMNVSTLELGDSALYLCASSLGTLYEQYFGPGTRLTVT.

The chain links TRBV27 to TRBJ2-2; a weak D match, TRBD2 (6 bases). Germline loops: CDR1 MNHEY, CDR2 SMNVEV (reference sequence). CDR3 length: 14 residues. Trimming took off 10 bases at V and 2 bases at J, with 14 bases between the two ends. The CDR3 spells CATSLASNTGELFF. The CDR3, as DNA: TGTGCCACCTCACTAGCTTCAAACACCGGGGAGCTGTTTTTT.

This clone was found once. The CDR3 nucleotides are TGTGCCAGGGGGAAGACTAGCGGGAGGGTGGATACGCAGTATTTT. Translating it yields CARGKTSGRVDTQYF. V is TRBV7-2 and J is TRBJ2-3; 14 bases fit TRBD2. V lost 9 bases to trimming and J lost 6 bases; unmatched junction nucleotides: 8. The CDR3 is 15 residues long. Per germline, CDR1 SGHTA and CDR2 FQGNSA.

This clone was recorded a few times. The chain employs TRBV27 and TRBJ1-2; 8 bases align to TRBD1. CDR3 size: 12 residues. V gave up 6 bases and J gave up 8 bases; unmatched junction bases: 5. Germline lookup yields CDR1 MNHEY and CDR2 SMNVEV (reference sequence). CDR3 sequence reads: CASRTQGEGYTF. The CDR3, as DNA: TGTGCCAGCAGGACACAGGGGGAGGGCTACACCTTC.

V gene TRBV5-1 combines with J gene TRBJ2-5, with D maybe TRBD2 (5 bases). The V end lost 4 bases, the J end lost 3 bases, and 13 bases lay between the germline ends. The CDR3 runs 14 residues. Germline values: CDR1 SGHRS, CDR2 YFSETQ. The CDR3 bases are TGCGCCAGCAGCCTGGGCGGGTGGGAAGAGACCCAGTACTTC. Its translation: CASSLGGWEETQYF.

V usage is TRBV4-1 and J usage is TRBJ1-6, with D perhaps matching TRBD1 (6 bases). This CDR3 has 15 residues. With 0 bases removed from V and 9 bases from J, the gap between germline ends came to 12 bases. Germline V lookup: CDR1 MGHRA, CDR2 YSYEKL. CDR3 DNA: TGCGCCAGCAGCCAAGAGAAGGGGGGCGGTTCACCCCTCCACTTT. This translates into CASSQEKGGGSPLHF.

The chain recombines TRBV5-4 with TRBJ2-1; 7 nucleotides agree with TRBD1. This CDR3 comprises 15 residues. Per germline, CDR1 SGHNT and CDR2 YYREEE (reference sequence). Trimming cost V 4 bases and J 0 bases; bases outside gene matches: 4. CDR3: CASSPGTVSYNEQFF. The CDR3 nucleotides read TGTGCCAGCAGCCCCGGGACAGTCTCCTACAATGAGCAGTTCTTC.

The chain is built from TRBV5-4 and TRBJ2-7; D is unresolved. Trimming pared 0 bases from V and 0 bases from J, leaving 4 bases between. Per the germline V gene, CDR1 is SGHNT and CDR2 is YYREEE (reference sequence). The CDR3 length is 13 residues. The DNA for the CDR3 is TGTGCCAGCAGCTTGGATCACTCCTACGAGCAGTACTTC. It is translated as CASSLDHSYEQYF.

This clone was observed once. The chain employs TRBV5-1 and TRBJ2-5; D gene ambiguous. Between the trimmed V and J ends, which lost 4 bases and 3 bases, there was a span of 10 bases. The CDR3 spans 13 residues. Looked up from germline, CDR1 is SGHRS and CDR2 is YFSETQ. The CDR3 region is CASSHDPEETQYF. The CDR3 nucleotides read TGCGCCAGCAGCCACGACCCGGAAGAGACCCAGTACTTC.

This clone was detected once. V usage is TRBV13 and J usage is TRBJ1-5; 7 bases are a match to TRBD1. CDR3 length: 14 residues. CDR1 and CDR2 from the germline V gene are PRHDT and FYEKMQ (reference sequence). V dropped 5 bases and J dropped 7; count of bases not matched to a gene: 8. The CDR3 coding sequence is TGTGCCAGCAGCAAAAGACAGGGAGACCAGCCCCAGCATTTT. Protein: CASSKRQGDQPQHF.